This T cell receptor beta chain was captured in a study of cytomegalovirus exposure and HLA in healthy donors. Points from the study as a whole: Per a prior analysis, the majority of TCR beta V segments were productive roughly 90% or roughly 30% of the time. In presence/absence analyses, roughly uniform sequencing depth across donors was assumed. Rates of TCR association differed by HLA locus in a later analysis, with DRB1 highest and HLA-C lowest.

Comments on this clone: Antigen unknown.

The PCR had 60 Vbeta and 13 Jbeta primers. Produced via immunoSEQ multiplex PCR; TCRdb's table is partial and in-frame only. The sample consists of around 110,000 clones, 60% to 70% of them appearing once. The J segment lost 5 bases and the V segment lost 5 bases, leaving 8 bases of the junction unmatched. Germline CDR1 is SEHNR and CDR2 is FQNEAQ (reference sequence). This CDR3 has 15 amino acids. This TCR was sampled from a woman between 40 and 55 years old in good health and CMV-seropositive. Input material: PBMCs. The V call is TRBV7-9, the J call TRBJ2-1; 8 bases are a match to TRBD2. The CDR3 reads CASSVTSGGDNEQFF. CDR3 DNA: TGTGCCAGCAGCGTCACTAGCGGAGGGGACAATGAGCAGTTCTTC.